Shown below are 20 T cell receptor beta chains from a single sample sequenced in a study of beta chain features in type 1 diabetes. Findings of the study overall: In every one of the four CD4+ subsets, TCRB CDR3s were moderately but significantly shorter in Type 1 diabetes patients.

Expressed TCRB transcripts were sequenced, since all the RNA that had been isolated was reverse transcribed. Measured with immunoSEQ multiplex PCR; TCRdb has only the in-frame clones, and not every one. The table shows 280,000 or so clones, with over 12% occurring only once. The antigens these receptors bind are not known. Sequenced material: naive CD4+ T cells from blood. These receptors were collected from a man younger than 30 with type 1 diabetes.

This chain connects TRBV28 to TRBJ2-3; a possible D gene is TRBD2 (6 bases). This CDR3 has 15 residues. The V gene lost 6 bases and the J gene lost 2 bases, with 15 bases spanning the gap. CDR1 and CDR2 (germline): MDHEN, SYDVKM. CDR3 DNA: TGTGCCAGCAGACCCCATAGCGGCTTCACAGATACGCAGTATTTT. This sequence encodes CASRPHSGFTDTQYF. The full variable domain, with the rest looked up from reference TRBV28 and TRBJ2-3, is DVKVTQSSRYLVKRTGEKVFLECVQDMDHENMFWYRQDPGLGLRLIYFSYDVKMKEKGDIPEGYSVSREKKERFSLILESASTNQTSMYLCASRPHSGFTDTQYFGPGTRLTVL.

This clone turned up a few times. Other DNA sequences of this sample code for an identical CDR3. The chain uses TRBV5-1 and TRBJ2-1, with TRBD1 matching 10 bases. This CDR3 is 13 amino acids long. Looked up from germline, CDR1 is SGHRS and CDR2 is YFSETQ. The J segment lost 7 bases and the V segment lost 4 bases, leaving 2 bases of the junction unmatched. This CDR3 reads CASSVGQGNEQFF. The CDR3 region has the DNA TGCGCCAGCAGCGTGGGACAGGGGAATGAGCAGTTCTTC.

The J gene is TRBJ1-2, the V gene TRBV4-2; D perhaps matches TRBD1 (5 bases). Trimming stripped 0 bases from V and 4 bases from J, with 9 bases between. The germline V gene encodes CDR1 LGHNA and CDR2 YNFKEQ. This CDR3 is 14 amino acids long. The CDR3 region has the DNA TGTGCCAGCAGCCAAGAATGGGGCGGCTATGGCTACACCTTC. Translating gives CASSQEWGGYGYTF.

This chain connects TRBV6-5 to TRBJ2-2; D may be TRBD2 (6 bases). With 7 bases removed from V and 4 bases from J, the gap between germline ends came to 13 bases. Germline-derived CDR1 and CDR2 are MNHEY and SVGAGI. The CDR3 contains 14 residues. The CDR3 DNA reads TGTGCCAGCACCCCGGGACTCATCACCGGGGAGCTGTTTTTT. Residues: CASTPGLITGELFF.

This clone was counted a few times. This chain joins TRBV4-3 and TRBJ1-2, with D perhaps matching TRBD1 (5 bases). CDR3 length equals 13 residues. The germline V gene encodes CDR1 LGHNA and CDR2 YSLEER. The V and J ends lost 0 bases and 7 bases respectively, with 9 bases between them. The CDR3 reads CASSQDHRGGYTF. CDR3 DNA: TGCGCCAGCAGCCAAGATCATAGGGGTGGCTACACCTTC.

This clone has more than one count but fewer than ten. The chain joins TRBV19 to TRBJ2-5; TRBD2 matches 12 bases. The CDR3 has 17 residues. V dropped 8 bases and J dropped 5; count of bases not matched to a gene: 15. The germline V gene encodes CDR1 LNHDA and CDR2 SQIVND (reference sequence). CDR3 sequence: CASGSMATSGSKETQYF. CDR3 DNA: TGTGCCAGTGGTAGTATGGCGACTAGCGGGAGTAAGGAGACCCAGTACTTC. The variable domain in full, completed from reference TRBV19 and TRBJ2-5, reads DGGITQSPKYLFRKEGQNVTLSCEQNLNHDAMYWYRQDPGQGLRLIYYSQIVNDFQKGDIAEGYSVSREKKESFPLTVTSAQKNPTAFYLCASGSMATSGSKETQYFGPGTRLLVL.

The sample holds a few counts of this clone. V and J are TRBV30 and TRBJ1-5, with TRBD1 matching 7 bases. Germline-derived CDR1 and CDR2 are GTSNPN and SVGIG (reference sequence). The CDR3 is 13 amino acids. V dropped 4 bases and J dropped 2; count of bases not matched to a gene: 2. CDR3 residues: CAWTGGGNQPQHF. For the CDR3, the DNA is TGTGCCTGGACAGGGGGAGGCAATCAGCCCCAGCATTTT.

In this sample, this clone turned up once. The chain recombines TRBV19 with TRBJ2-5; 15 positions match TRBD2. Germline V gene sequence: CDR1 LNHDA, CDR2 SQIVND (reference sequence). The J segment lost 5 bases and the V segment lost 5 bases, leaving 6 bases of the junction unmatched. This CDR3 has 16 amino acids. The CDR3 coding sequence is TGTGCCAGTAGTGGTCGGACTAGCGGGAGGGGGGAGACCCAGTACTTC. Translation: CASSGRTSGRGETQYF.

The genes are TRBV30 and TRBJ2-5, with TRBD2 matching over 11 bases. This CDR3 is built from 21 residues. The germline V gene encodes CDR1 GTSNPN and CDR2 SVGIG (reference sequence). Unmatched junction bases numbered 24, after V lost 1 base and J lost 5 bases. The CDR3 sequence: CAWSASAFTSGGNTNRETQYF. In nucleotides, the CDR3 is TGTGCCTGGAGTGCCTCAGCCTTCACTAGCGGGGGAAATACGAACAGGGAGACCCAGTACTTC.

V gene TRBV28 combines with J gene TRBJ2-7; 8 bases agree with TRBD2. Germline V gene sequence: CDR1 MDHEN, CDR2 SYDVKM. The CDR3 spans 14 residues. V trimming: 2 bases; J trimming: 0 bases; junction bases outside the gene matches: 0. The DNA for the CDR3 is TGTGCCAGCAGTTTAACTAGCGGCTCCTACGAGCAGTACTTC. Its protein product is CASSLTSGSYEQYF. The full variable domain, rest sourced from reference TRBV28 and TRBJ2-7, is DVKVTQSSRYLVKRTGEKVFLECVQDMDHENMFWYRQDPGLGLRLIYFSYDVKMKEKGDIPEGYSVSREKKERFSLILESASTNQTSMYLCASSLTSGSYEQYFGPGTRLTVT.

This clone was counted a few times. The V and J genes are TRBV6-5 and TRBJ2-5, with D possibly matching TRBD2 (6 bases). V lost 0 bases, J lost 2 bases, and 13 bases lay in between. The CDR3 runs 16 residues. From germline, CDR1 is MNHEY and CDR2 SVGAGI. The CDR3: CASSYSRWRGQETQYF. The DNA for the CDR3 is TGTGCCAGCAGTTACTCCCGGTGGAGGGGTCAAGAGACCCAGTACTTC.

This clone was seen a few times. The chain has TRBV5-1 and TRBJ1-5, with 7 positions matching TRBD1. This CDR3 spans 15 amino acids. Trimming cost V 4 bases and J 7 bases; bases outside gene matches: 11. The V gene's germline CDR1 is SGHRS and CDR2 YFSETQ. CDR3 nucleotides: TGCGCCAGCAGCCTAAGTACAGGGGTAGGACAGCCCCAGCATTTT. This gives the protein CASSLSTGVGQPQHF.

The chain is built from TRBV14 and TRBJ2-3, with 9 bases aligning to TRBD2. The germline CDR1 and CDR2 sequences are SGHDN and FVKESK. V lost 0 bases, J lost 5 bases, and 0 bases stayed unmatched. The CDR3 contains 14 residues. The DNA of the CDR3 is TGTGCCAGCAGCCAAGAACTAGCGGGAGATACGCAGTATTTT. Translating it yields CASSQELAGDTQYF.

The sample holds a few counts of this clone. The chain has TRBV30 and TRBJ1-5; unclear D gene. The germline CDR1 and CDR2 sequences are GTSNPN and SVGIG (reference sequence). The CDR3 sequence is 14 residues long. V was trimmed by 0 bases and J by 6 bases, leaving 12 bases between them. CDR3 bases: TGTGCCTGGAGTGTAGGCGGGGATCGTCAGCCCCAGCATTTT. This gives the protein CAWSVGGDRQPQHF.

This clone was counted between two and nine times. V is TRBV6-5 and J is TRBJ1-5; D is uncertain. Looked up from germline, CDR1 is MNHEY and CDR2 is SVGAGI. Trimming removed 2 bases at V and 10 bases at J, with 15 bases between. The CDR3 spans 14 residues. CDR3 nucleotide sequence: TGTGCCAGCAGTTACACCCCGAACGGCGGACCCCAGCATTTT. The encoded protein is CASSYTPNGGPQHF.

The chain recombines TRBV29-1 with TRBJ2-1; 7 bases agree with TRBD2. The CDR3 length is 14 residues. J gave up 8 bases and V 7 bases, and 14 bases lay outside the gene matches. In germline, CDR1 is SQVTM, CDR2 ANQGSEA. The CDR3 region is CSAGGGLYRDEQFF. Here the CDR3 DNA reads TGCAGCGCTGGGGGGGGACTCTATAGGGATGAGCAGTTCTTC.

The chain links TRBV2 to TRBJ1-1, with D perhaps matching TRBD1 (5 bases). The CDR3 is 10 amino acids. Trimming cost V 10 bases and J 11 bases, with 14 bases left between them. Germline V gives CDR1 SNHLY, CDR2 FYNNEI. Here the CDR3 reads CATAGLWAFF. CDR3 DNA sequence: TGTGCCACGGCGGGGCTGTGGGCTTTCTTT.

This clone was seen only a few times. The rearrangement links TRBV23-1 to TRBJ2-1; 10 bases agree with TRBD2. TRBV23-1 qualifies as an ORF whose function is uncertain. CDR3 length: 15 amino acids. Unmatched junction bases numbered 7, after V lost 4 bases and J lost 7 bases. CDR3 sequence: CASSPAGGPVNEQFF. CDR3 DNA sequence: TGCGCCAGCAGTCCAGCGGGAGGGCCAGTGAATGAGCAGTTCTTC.

The genes are TRBV19 and TRBJ2-3, with 8 bases matching TRBD2. Looked up from germline, CDR1 is LNHDA and CDR2 is SQIVND (reference sequence). The CDR3 extends over 16 amino acids. Germline trimming cut 3 bases from V and 1 base from J; bases unmatched to any gene: 6. In DNA form, the CDR3 reads TGTGCCAGTAGTATCAGTAGCGGGGCCCGCACAGATACGCAGTATTTT. Protein: CASSISSGARTDTQYF. Full variable domain (remainder filled in from reference TRBV19 and TRBJ2-3): DGGITQSPKYLFRKEGQNVTLSCEQNLNHDAMYWYRQDPGQGLRLIYYSQIVNDFQKGDIAEGYSVSREKKESFPLTVTSAQKNPTAFYLCASSISSGARTDTQYFGPGTRLTVL.

The J gene is TRBJ2-7, the V gene TRBV6-5; D may be TRBD1 (5 bases). V lost 4 bases to trimming and J lost 4 bases, with 14 bases between them. The CDR3 sequence is 14 residues long. Germline assignment: CDR1 MNHEY and CDR2 SVGAGI. Here the CDR3 reads CASSSMLRQYEQYF. CDR3 nucleotide sequence: TGTGCCAGCAGTTCTATGCTCCGACAGTACGAGCAGTACTTC.